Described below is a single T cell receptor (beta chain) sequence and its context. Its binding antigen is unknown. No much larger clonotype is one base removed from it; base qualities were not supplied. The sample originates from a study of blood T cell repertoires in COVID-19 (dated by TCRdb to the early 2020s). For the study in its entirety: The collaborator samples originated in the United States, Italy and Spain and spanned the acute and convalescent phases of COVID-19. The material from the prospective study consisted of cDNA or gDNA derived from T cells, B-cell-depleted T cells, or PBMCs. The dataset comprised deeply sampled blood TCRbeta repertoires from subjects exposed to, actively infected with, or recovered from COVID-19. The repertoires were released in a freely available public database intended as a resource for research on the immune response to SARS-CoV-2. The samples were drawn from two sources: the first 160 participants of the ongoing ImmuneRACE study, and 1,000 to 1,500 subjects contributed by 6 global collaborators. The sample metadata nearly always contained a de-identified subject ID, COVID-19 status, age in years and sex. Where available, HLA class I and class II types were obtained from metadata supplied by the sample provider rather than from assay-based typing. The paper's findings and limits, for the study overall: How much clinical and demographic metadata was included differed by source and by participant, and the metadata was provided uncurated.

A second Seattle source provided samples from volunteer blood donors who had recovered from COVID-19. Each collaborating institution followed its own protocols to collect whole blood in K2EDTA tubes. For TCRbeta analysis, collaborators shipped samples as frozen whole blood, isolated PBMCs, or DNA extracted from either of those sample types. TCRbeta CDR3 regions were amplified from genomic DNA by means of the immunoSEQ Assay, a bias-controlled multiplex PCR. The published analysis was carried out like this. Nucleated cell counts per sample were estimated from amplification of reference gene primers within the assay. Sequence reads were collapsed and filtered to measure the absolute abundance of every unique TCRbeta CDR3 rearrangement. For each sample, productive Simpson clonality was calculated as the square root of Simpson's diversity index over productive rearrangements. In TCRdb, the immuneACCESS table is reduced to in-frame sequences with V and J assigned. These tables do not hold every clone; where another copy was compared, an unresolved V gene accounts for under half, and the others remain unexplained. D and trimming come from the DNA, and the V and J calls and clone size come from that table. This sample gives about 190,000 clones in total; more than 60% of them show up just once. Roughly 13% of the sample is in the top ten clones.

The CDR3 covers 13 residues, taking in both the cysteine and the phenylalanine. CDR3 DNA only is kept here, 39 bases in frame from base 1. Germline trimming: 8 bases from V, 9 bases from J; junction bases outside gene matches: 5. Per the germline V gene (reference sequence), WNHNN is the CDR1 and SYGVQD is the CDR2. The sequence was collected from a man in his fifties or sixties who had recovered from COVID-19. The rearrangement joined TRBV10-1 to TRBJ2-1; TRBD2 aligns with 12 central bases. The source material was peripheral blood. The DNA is TGCGCCAGCTCTAGCGGGAGGGCCGGTGAGCAGTTCTTC. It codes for CASSSGRAGEQFF.